The clone carrying this T cell receptor beta chain was found a few times. The CDR3 totals 15 residues. V gave up 4 bases and J gave up 10 bases, with 20 bases separating them. Germline CDR1 SGHKS, CDR2 YYEKEE (reference sequence). Roughly 200 ng DNA, about 33,000 T cell genomes, went into each sorted-subset replicate PCR. Sequencing was performed with immunoSEQ multiplex PCR; in TCRdb, only in-frame clones are kept and a portion is missing. The sample holds under 1,100,000 clones, 75% to 80% seen once. The data derive from a study of shared clonotypes between healthy human individuals. Study background: Samples came from a couple of female and three male donors aged 18 to 49.

All donors qualified as healthy HIV-negative adults and had experienced no recent acute infections or vaccinations. CD4+ cells yielded CD45RA+ naive and CD45RA-negative memory subsets. J is TRBJ1-4 and V is TRBV5-5; D uncertain. Input material: memory CD4+ T cells from PBMCs. The subset denotes: CD45RA-negative fraction. The TCR comes from a young man in good health. Some clones in this sample may be carry-over from other donors' samples. This CDR3 reads CASSDDEDVVGKLFF. CDR3 nucleotide sequence: TGTGCCAGCAGCGATGATGAGGACGTCGTTGGAAAACTGTTTTTT.